This paragraph reports one T cell receptor (beta chain). The data stem from a study of T cells after somatic rescue of genetic block. CDR3 length: 14 amino acids. In germline, CDR1 is GTSNPN, CDR2 SVGIG (reference sequence). V was pared by 1 base and J by 3 bases, with 10 bases between. Using immunoSEQ multiplex PCR, the repertoire was profiled, and TCRdb retains in-frame clones only, with some absent. The sample records roughly 92,000 clones, just under 90% being singletons. Sequencing was carried out using peripheral blood mononuclear cells (PBMCs). V usage is TRBV30 and J usage is TRBJ1-5; D is undetermined. This sequence originates from a woman in her late teens or twenties. CDR3 DNA sequence: TGTGCCTGGAGTGCCGGAGATATCAATCAGCCCCAGCATTTT. Encoded protein: CAWSAGDINQPQHF.